This T cell receptor (beta chain) was identified in a study of T-cell reconstitution after alpha-beta-depleted transplantation in children. Study-level points and caveats: Surviving thymic progenitors and recipient T cells were the source of high TCRbeta diversity at day 60 in some patients.

On this clonotype: What it recognizes is unknown.

Germline assignment: CDR1 MDHEN and CDR2 SYDVKM. CDR3 length: 16 amino acids. V lost 5 bases, J lost 4 bases, and 19 bases lay in between. For TCRbeta, the library was prepared with unique molecular identifiers. TCRdb re-derived calls from the PCR reads in MiXCR, one entry per CDR3 protein. The table lists about 58,000 distinct CDR3 sequences, approximately 43% of them singletons. The sequence came from a male patient younger than 18 who had a stem cell transplant for acute lymphoblastic leukemia, so the T cells may come from the graft donor. Here the sequenced sample was PBMCs, mostly from graft donor cells, taken 360 days after TCRalphabeta/CD19-depleted stem cell transplant. The chain recombines TRBV28 with TRBJ2-3; the D gene is possibly TRBD1 (5 bases). The CDR3 sequence is CASSPPSTGYADTQYF. DNA for the CDR3: TGTGCCAGCAGTCCACCCTCCACAGGTTACGCAGATACGCAGTATTTT.